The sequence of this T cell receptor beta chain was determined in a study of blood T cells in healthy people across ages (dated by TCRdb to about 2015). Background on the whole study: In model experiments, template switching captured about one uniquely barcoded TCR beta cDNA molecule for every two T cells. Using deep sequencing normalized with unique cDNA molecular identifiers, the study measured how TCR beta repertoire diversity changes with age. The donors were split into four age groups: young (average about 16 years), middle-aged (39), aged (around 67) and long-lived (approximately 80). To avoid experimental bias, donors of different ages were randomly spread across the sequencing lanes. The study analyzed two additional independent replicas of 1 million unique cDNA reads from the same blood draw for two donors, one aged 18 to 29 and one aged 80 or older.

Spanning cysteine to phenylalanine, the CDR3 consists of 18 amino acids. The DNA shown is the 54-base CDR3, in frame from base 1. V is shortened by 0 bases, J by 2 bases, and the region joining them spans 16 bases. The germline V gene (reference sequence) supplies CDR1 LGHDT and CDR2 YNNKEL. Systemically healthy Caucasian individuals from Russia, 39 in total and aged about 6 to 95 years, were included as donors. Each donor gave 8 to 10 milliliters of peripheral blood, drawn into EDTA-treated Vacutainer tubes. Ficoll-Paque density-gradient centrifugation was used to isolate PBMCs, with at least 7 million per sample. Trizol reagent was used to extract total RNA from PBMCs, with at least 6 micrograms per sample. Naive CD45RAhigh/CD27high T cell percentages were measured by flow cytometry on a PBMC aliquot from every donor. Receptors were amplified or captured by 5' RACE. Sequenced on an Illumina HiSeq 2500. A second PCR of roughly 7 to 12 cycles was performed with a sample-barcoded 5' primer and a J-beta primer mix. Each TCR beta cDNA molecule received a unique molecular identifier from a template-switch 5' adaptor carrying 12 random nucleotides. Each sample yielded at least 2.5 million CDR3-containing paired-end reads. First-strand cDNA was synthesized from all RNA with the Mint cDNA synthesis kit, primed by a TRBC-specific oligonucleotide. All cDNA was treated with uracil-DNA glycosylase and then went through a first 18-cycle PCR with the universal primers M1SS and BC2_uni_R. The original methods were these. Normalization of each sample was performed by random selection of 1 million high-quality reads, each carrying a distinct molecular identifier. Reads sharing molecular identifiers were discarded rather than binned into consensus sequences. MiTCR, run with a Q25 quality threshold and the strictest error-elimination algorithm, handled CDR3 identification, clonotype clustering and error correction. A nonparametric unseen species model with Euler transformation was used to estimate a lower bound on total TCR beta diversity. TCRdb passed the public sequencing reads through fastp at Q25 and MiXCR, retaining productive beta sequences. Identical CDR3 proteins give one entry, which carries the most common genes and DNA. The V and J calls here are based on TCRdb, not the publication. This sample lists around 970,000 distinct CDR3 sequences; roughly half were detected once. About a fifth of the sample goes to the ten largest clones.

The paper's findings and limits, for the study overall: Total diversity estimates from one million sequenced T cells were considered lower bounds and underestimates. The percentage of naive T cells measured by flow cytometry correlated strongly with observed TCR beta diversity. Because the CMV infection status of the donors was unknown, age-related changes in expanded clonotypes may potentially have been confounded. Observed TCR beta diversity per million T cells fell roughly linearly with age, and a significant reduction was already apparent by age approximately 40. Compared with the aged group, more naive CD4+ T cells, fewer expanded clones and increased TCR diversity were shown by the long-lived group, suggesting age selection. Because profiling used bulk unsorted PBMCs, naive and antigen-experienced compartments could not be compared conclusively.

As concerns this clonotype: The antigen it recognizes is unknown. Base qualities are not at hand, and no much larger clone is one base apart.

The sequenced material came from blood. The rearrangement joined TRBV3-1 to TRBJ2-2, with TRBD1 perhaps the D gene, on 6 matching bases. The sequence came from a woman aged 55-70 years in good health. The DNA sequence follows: TGTGCCAGCAGCCAAGATCAGGGGTACTACGATAACACCGGGGAGCTGTTTTTT. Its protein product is CASSQDQGYYDNTGELFF.